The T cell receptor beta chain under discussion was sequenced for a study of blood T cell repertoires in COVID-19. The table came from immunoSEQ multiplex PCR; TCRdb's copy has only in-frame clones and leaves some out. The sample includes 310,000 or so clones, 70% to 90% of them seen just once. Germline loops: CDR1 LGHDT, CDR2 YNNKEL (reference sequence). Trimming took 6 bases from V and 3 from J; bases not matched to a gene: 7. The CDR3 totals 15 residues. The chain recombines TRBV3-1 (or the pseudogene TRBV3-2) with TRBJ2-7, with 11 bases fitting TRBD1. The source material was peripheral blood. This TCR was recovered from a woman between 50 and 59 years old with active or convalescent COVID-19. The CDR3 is CASSPGTGGFYEQYF. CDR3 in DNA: TGTGCCAGCAGTCCAGGGACAGGGGGATTCTACGAGCAGTACTTC.